The clone carrying this T cell receptor (beta chain) showed up just once. Antigen: not known. The entry originates in a study of tumor-infiltrating lymphocytes in primary liver carcinoma. Study-wide context: All lesions had stage T1-T3 N0M0 and 4.2 to 10 cm widths. Points from the study as a whole: The study found a significantly higher top-250-clone fraction in tumors than in blood (p = 0.039).

The researchers produced TCR beta cDNA from 500 to 550 ng total RNA with a constant-region primer. TCR beta libraries came from three nested multiplex PCR rounds using slightly modified ARM-PCR. In the first two PCR rounds, TRBV1-TRBV30 forward primers were paired with a C-beta reverse primer, and each round lasted about 9 cycles. TCRdb fed the multiplex PCR reads into MiXCR, producing one record per CDR3 protein. The table lists under 200,000 distinct CDR3 sequences, less than 65% of them singletons, with about 7.1% in the top ten. They got blood RNA out of unsorted whole blood and also pulled out germline DNA. Chronic HBV infection, which was untreated, was present in the patients. Researchers reported drawing four milliliters of peripheral blood before surgery. Losses at the gene ends were 5 bases for V and 6 bases for J; bases not matched to a gene: 13. This CDR3 contains 16 residues. Germline CDR1 SGHAT, CDR2 FQNNGV.

Sequenced input: peripheral blood. The chain is built from TRBV11-2 and TRBJ2-7; TRBD2 matches 10 bases. This sequence originates from a woman aged 55-69 years with primary liver carcinoma and hepatitis B virus infection. The CDR3 protein is CASSPQTSGLASEQYV. Here the CDR3 DNA reads TGTGCCAGCAGCCCTCAGACTAGCGGGCTCGCCAGCGAGCAGTACGTC.